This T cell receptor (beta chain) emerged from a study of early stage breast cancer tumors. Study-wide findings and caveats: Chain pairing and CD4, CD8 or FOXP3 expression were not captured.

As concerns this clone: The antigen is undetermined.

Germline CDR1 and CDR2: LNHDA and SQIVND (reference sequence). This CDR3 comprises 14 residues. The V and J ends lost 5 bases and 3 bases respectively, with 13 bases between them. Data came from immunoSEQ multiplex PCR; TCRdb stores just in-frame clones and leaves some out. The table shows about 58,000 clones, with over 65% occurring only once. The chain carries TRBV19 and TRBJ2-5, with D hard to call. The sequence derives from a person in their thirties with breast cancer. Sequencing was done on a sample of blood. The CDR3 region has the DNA TGTGCCAGTAGTCCTCTGGACCGAAAAGAGACCCAGTACTTC. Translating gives CASSPLDRKETQYF. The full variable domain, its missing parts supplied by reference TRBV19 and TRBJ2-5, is DGGITQSPKYLFRKEGQNVTLSCEQNLNHDAMYWYRQDPGQGLRLIYYSQIVNDFQKGDIAEGYSVSREKKESFPLTVTSAQKNPTAFYLCASSPLDRKETQYFGPGTRLLVL.